A single sample gave rise to the 3 T cell receptor beta chains below, sequenced in a study of cytomegalovirus exposure and HLA in healthy donors. Both 60 Vbeta primers and 13 Jbeta primers went into the PCR. Sequenced by immunoSEQ multiplex PCR; TCRdb stores in-frame clones only, minus some. The sample gives over 150,000 clones, roughly 76% of which show up once; under 15% is in the top ten. The sample consisted of PBMCs. The receptors shown here come from a woman between 50 and 59 years old in good health and CMV-seronegative.

The chain joins TRBV11-2 to TRBJ2-7, with TRBD2 identical over 9 bases. This CDR3 spans 15 amino acids. The V gene's germline CDR1 is SGHAT and CDR2 FQNNGV. The V segment lost 3 bases and the J segment 3 bases; nucleotides outside the gene matches: 6. The CDR3 DNA follows: TGTGCCAGCAGCTTTCCCGGGACTAGCATCTACGAGCAGTACTTC. Translation gives CASSFPGTSIYEQYF. The variable domain in full, completed from reference TRBV11-2 and TRBJ2-7, reads EAGVAQSPRYKIIEKRQSVAFWCNPISGHATLYWYQQILGQGPKLLIQFQNNGVVDDSQLPKDRFSAERLKGVDSTLKIQPAKLEDSAVYLCASSFPGTSIYEQYFGPGTRLTVT.

The rearrangement uses TRBV30 and TRBJ2-7, with 8 bases that match TRBD2. J was trimmed by 2 bases and V by 1 base; bases with no gene match: 10. This CDR3 comprises 16 residues. Germline CDR1 GTSNPN, CDR2 SVGIG (reference sequence). The CDR3 DNA sequence: TGTGCCTGGAGTGGCCTCGCAGCGGGAGTGCCCTACGAGCAGTACTTC. Its protein product is CAWSGLAAGVPYEQYF.

The gene calls are TRBV14 and TRBJ2-1, with D perhaps TRBD2 (7 bases). Germline-derived CDR1 and CDR2 are SGHDN and FVKESK. The V and J ends lost 4 bases and 7 bases respectively, with 23 bases between them. This CDR3 region has 17 residues. The CDR3 nucleotides read TGTGCCAGCAGCCCGGAAGGGGGGGCCTTTCCCGAGAATGAGCAGTTCTTC. Translation gives CASSPEGGAFPENEQFF.